This note documents a single TCR beta chain sequence. This clone has a single count. The antigen this receptor binds is unknown. No much larger clonotype is one base removed from it; base qualities were not supplied. This entry comes from a study of shared clonotypes between healthy human individuals (dated by TCRdb to the early 2020s). As for the study more broadly: The cohort included three men and a couple of women between 18 and 49 years of age. The study deeply sequenced blood TCR repertoires of about five healthy adults to estimate repertoire size and the extent of clonotype sharing between individuals. To increase sequencing depth and limit assay-specific biases, TCR repertoire library preparation and sequencing were carried out by different laboratories using diverse techniques. Leukapheresis yielded between about 0.8 and 8.9 billion PBMCs per donor.

Using the deep immunoSEQ assay, TCR CDR3 regions were amplified from genomic DNA by multiplex PCR. For each cell subset, the extracted genomic DNA was distributed evenly across all wells of several immunoSEQ 96-well plates, and each plate served as one replicate. For unsorted PBMC, each replicate PCR was loaded with 250 to 300 ng genomic DNA, equivalent to about 30,000 T cell genomes. Genomic DNA from unsorted PBMC was sequenced over ten immunoSEQ deep assay plates. Purified libraries were measured with a Qubit 3.0 fluorometer, size-checked on a Bioanalyzer 2100, and measured again with the KAPA Library Quantification kit. Every immunoSEQ 96-well plate was sequenced on a separate single-read 150-cycle Illumina NextSeq 550 flow cell. Per the authors' processing: Because the immunoSEQ output included only junctional sequences and no quality scores, the filtering could not be the same as the filtering used for full-length reads. To assign V/J genes and CDR3, sequences were annotated using PyIR, a Python wrapper for IgBLAST v1.9, with IMGT germline references. Reads were filtered out if the reads had weak V/J assignments (E-value above 1e-6), no CDR3, stop codons, out-of-frame junctions, or ambiguous translated residues. V3J clonotypes were defined as sequences sharing the same inferred V gene, J gene, and CDR3 amino acid sequence. Percentage overlap between repertoires was calculated by dividing the number of shared unique clonotypes by the size of the smaller repertoire. RTK rarefaction, the Chao1 estimator, and Recon v2.1 estimates of unobserved clonotypes were used to assess repertoire richness. The clones in this table, taken by TCRdb from immuneACCESS, are in-frame only. Not every clone is retained; where verified, under half of the shortfall comes from an unresolved V gene, and the cause of the rest is unknown. V, J and clone size were drawn from that table, and D and trimming were deduced from the DNA. In all, the sample holds about 480,000 clones, and approximately 79% of those were seen once. Clones ranked in the top ten supply approximately 12% of the sample.

Beyond this particular receptor, the publication reports: Sampling was restricted to blood, and TCR repertoires in tissues likely differ from the TCR repertoires found in blood. Pairwise subsampling indicated that sequencing depth was expected to affect the degree of clonotype sharing among donors. The genetic and exposure-history diversity represented was limited by the small number of donors.

The CDR3 measures 15 amino acids from cysteine to phenylalanine. The entry retains the CDR3 DNA only, 45 bases that are in frame from base 1. The germline V gene (reference sequence) specifies LNHDA as CDR1 and SQIVND as CDR2. Relative to germline, V is missing 6 bases and J is missing 7 bases, with 14 bases of the junction outside any gene match. Donors were healthy HIV-negative adults with no recently reported acute infections or vaccinations. Every donor was a Caucasian adult living in Nashville, Tennessee, USA. For unsorted samples, tens of millions of PBMCs were counted, and genomic DNA was extracted using the QIAamp DNA Blood Mini kit. Blood was collected by leukapheresis, and PBMCs were isolated by Ficoll-Histopaque density gradient centrifugation and then cryopreserved in liquid nitrogen vapor phase.

The receptor chain draws on TRBV19 and TRBJ2-7; TRBD2 agrees with 8 junctional bases. Source material: PBMCs. The source is a woman aged 40 to 55 in good health. Some clones in this sample may be carry-over from other donors' samples. The DNA reads TGTGCCAGTAGCCCCACTCTTGGCGGGGGGAGTGAGCAGTACTTC. It encodes CASSPTLGGGSEQYF.